This TCR beta chain derives from a study of blood T cell repertoires in COVID-19. As for the study in general: COVID-19 samples collected from the United States, Italy and Spain covered acute and convalescent phases.

Authors' processing steps: Reference gene primer amplification gave estimated nucleated cell counts. Sequencing was performed with immunoSEQ multiplex PCR; in TCRdb, only in-frame clones are kept and a portion is missing. V, J and clone size were drawn from that table, and D and trimming were deduced from the DNA. The sample lists tens of thousands of clones, about 91% occurring once. This clone appeared once. This CDR3 comprises 12 residues. Germline V gene sequence: CDR1 DFQATT, CDR2 SNEGSKA (reference sequence). Losses at the gene ends were 3 bases for V and 9 bases for J; bases not matched to a gene: 5.

The chain employs TRBV20-1 and TRBJ2-4, with 7 positions matching TRBD2. The sample was peripheral blood. The sequence came from a man aged 35-49 years with COVID-19, enrolled during active disease. The CDR3 bases are TGCAGTGCTAGTACACTAGCGTCCATTCAGTACTTC. Translated: CSASTLASIQYF.